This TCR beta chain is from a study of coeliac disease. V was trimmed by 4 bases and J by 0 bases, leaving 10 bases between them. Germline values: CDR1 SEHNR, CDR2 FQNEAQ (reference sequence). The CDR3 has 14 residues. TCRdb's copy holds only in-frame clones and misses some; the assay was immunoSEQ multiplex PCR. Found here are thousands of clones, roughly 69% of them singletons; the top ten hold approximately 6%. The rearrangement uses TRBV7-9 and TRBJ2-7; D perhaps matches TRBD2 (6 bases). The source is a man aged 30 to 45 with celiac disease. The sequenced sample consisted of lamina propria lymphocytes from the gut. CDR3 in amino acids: CASSWEDNSYEQYF. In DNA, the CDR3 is TGTGCCAGCAGCTGGGAGGACAACTCCTACGAGCAGTACTTC.